This paragraph reports one TCR beta chain. The antigen remains undetermined. This entry is derived from a study of T cell repertoires in cytomegalovirus infection. TCRdb re-called the reads with MiXCR, one entry per CDR3 protein. The sample consists of around 430,000 distinct CDR3 sequences, about two fifths of them appearing once. Germline V gene lookup returns CDR1 MDHEN and CDR2 SYDVKM. This CDR3 is built from 14 residues. V lost 1 base and J 6 bases, leaving 12 bases between the germline ends. This sequence was found in a human donor in good health (CMV status not recorded). Some clones in this sample may be carry-over from other donors' samples. This sequence joins TRBV28 and TRBJ1-2; no firm D call. The specimen comprised cultured PBMCs, sampled from culture after CMV antigen stimulation. DNA for the CDR3: TGTGCCAGCAGTTTATCCGGAGGGTTTCATGGCTACACCTTC. Amino acid sequence: CASSLSGGFHGYTF.